Shown below are 28 T cell receptor beta chains from a single sample sequenced in a study of shared clonotypes between healthy human individuals. Profiling relied on immunoSEQ multiplex PCR, and the TCRdb table lists in-frame clones only, not all of them. Of more than 2 million clones detected, about 95% appear once; the ten largest clones hold 0.85% to 1.3%. In the naive CD8 group, cells lacked CD45RO and were positively selected for CCR7, so terminally differentiated effector memory CD45RA+ cells were left out. Sequenced: naive CD8+ T cells sorted from blood. The receptors originated from a young man in good health.

This clone has only a few counts. The gene calls are TRBV30 and TRBJ1-1; 7 bases line up with TRBD1. CDR3 length: 12 residues. After removal of 8 bases from V and 0 bases from J, the junction contained 3 bases not matched to a gene. CDR1 is GTSNPN and CDR2 is SVGIG in the germline V gene (reference sequence). CDR3 sequence (DNA): TGTGCCGGGACAGCTATGAACACTGAAGCTTTCTTT. Protein: CAGTAMNTEAFF.

The chain combines TRBV6-1 with TRBJ2-7; D possibly corresponds to TRBD2 (5 bases). Germline V CDR1 and CDR2: MNHNS, SASEGT. The CDR3 has 13 residues. V gave up 2 bases and J gave up 3 bases, with 8 bases separating them. The chain's CDR3 is CASSEREIYEQYF. CDR3 DNA sequence: TGTGCCAGCAGTGAAAGGGAGATCTACGAGCAGTACTTC.

The chain combines TRBV9 with TRBJ2-1, with 7 nucleotides matching TRBD2. The CDR3 length is 16 residues. V was pared by 0 bases and J by 6 bases, with 9 bases of the junction left unmatched. Germline CDR1 and CDR2: SGDLS and YYNGEE. The CDR3 reads CASSVAGEGGTNEQFF. Here the CDR3 DNA reads TGTGCCAGCAGCGTAGCCGGGGAGGGCGGGACCAATGAGCAGTTCTTC. Looking up the rest from reference TRBV9 and TRBJ2-1 gives the full variable domain: DSGVTQTPKHLITATGQRVTLRCSPRSGDLSVYWYQQSLDQGLQFLIQYYNGEERAKGNILERFSAQQFPDLHSELNLSSLELGDSALYFCASSVAGEGGTNEQFFGPGTRLTVL.

This chain links TRBV19 with TRBJ1-1; weak D call: TRBD1 (5 bases). V lost 5 bases and J lost 4, with 11 bases in between. This CDR3 comprises 13 residues. The germline V gene has CDR1 LNHDA and CDR2 SQIVND (reference sequence). In nucleotides, the CDR3 is TGTGCCAGTAGTTCCCAGGGTTTCACTGAAGCTTTCTTT. Its translation is CASSSQGFTEAFF.

V is TRBV18 and J is TRBJ2-7; 7 nucleotides align to TRBD1. Trimming removed 6 bases from V and 3 bases from J; junction bases left unmatched: 14. Germline CDR1 and CDR2: KGHSH and LQKENI. This CDR3 comprises 16 residues. The CDR3, as DNA: TGTGCCAGCTCTCCTACAACCGGGACAGAAAACTACGAGCAGTACTTC. Its protein product is CASSPTTGTENYEQYF.

The chain carries TRBV29-1 and TRBJ1-5, with D uncertain. The germline V gene has CDR1 SQVTM and CDR2 ANQGSEA. The CDR3 is 13 residues long. V was trimmed by 4 bases and J by 1 base, leaving 8 bases between them. Written as DNA, the CDR3 is TGCAGCGTTGTAGACGAGAGCAATCAGCCCCAGCATTTT. It specifies CSVVDESNQPQHF.

The rearrangement joins TRBV9 to TRBJ2-5; D not resolved. The germline V gene has CDR1 SGDLS and CDR2 YYNGEE. This CDR3 comprises 14 residues. Trimming cost V 0 bases and J 4 bases, with 10 bases left between them. DNA for the CDR3: TGTGCCAGCAGCGTAGATGGGGTACGAGAGACCCAGTACTTC. It translates to CASSVDGVRETQYF.

Note on this clone: This CDR3 is also generated by other DNA sequences in the sample. The rearrangement uses TRBV27 and TRBJ2-1; 7 bases align to TRBD2. The germline CDR1 and CDR2 sequences are MNHEY and SMNVEV (reference sequence). The CDR3 spans 16 residues. The V gene end was trimmed by 0 bases and the J gene end by 4 bases; junction bases not matched to a gene: 6. The CDR3 nucleotides read TGTGCCAGCAGTTTATCGGCGGGAGCCGGATACAATGAGCAGTTCTTC. Amino acids: CASSLSAGAGYNEQFF.

This clone is a singleton in its sample. The genes are TRBV27 and TRBJ2-7, with 8 bases lining up with TRBD2. V was pared by 4 bases and J by 5 bases, with 10 bases of the junction left unmatched. This CDR3 comprises 15 residues. Germline V gene data show CDR1 as MNHEY and CDR2 as SMNVEV (reference sequence). The DNA of the CDR3 is TGTGCCAGCAGTTATTTAGCGGGACCGGGCCACGAGCAGTACTTC. Translating gives CASSYLAGPGHEQYF.

CDR3 sequence (DNA): TGTGCCAGTAGTATGGGGCCAGGGGGGCCAACCTTTAACTATGGCTACACCTTC. Protein: CASSMGPGGPTFNYGYTF. V usage is TRBV19 and J usage is TRBJ1-2; 7 nucleotides line up with TRBD1. The CDR3 runs to 18 residues. CDR1 LNHDA and CDR2 SQIVND come from the germline V gene (reference sequence). V shed 3 bases and J 1 base; nucleotides not matched to a gene: 14.

The chain is built from TRBV4-3 and TRBJ1-2; D is undetermined. V shed 0 bases and J shed 0 bases, with 8 bases lying between them. The germline gives CDR1 LGHNA, CDR2 YSLEER. The CDR3 length is 15 residues. The CDR3 region is CASSQEGDPNYGYTF. CDR3 bases: TGCGCCAGCAGCCAAGAAGGTGATCCTAACTATGGCTACACCTTC.

This sequence joins TRBV29-1 and TRBJ2-1; 7 positions match TRBD2. Germline V CDR1 and CDR2: SQVTM, ANQGSEA. The CDR3 contains 15 residues. Trimming at V came to 2 bases and at J to 4 bases, leaving 8 bases not matched to a gene. The CDR3 coding sequence is TGCAGCGTTGAACTGGCCCTCGGGGGGTACAATGAGCAGTTCTTC. As protein: CSVELALGGYNEQFF.

The rearrangement links TRBV7-8 to TRBJ1-1; the D gene is possibly TRBD1 (5 bases). In germline, CDR1 is SGHVS, CDR2 FQNEAQ. V lost 0 bases to trimming and J lost 3 bases, with 14 bases between them. CDR3 size: 16 residues. CDR3 residues: CASSLAPEGGDTEAFF. CDR3 sequence (DNA): TGTGCCAGCAGCTTAGCGCCGGAGGGAGGGGACACTGAAGCTTTCTTT.

The chain carries TRBV4-1 and TRBJ1-1, with D possibly matching TRBD1 (6 bases). V was shortened by 0 bases and J by 5 bases, with 13 bases between the two germline ends. This CDR3 contains 15 residues. The germline V gene has CDR1 MGHRA and CDR2 YSYEKL. The CDR3 sequence: CASSQEMGAGTEAFF. In DNA form, the CDR3 reads TGCGCCAGCAGCCAAGAAATGGGGGCGGGTACTGAAGCTTTCTTT.

CDR3 in DNA: TGTGCCAGCAGCGCCGGGGTGTTGCCTGAAGCTTTCTTT. Amino acids: CASSAGVLPEAFF. V gene TRBV7-9 combines with J gene TRBJ1-1; D is unclear. Trimming removed 5 bases at V and 6 bases at J, with 13 bases between. There are 13 residues in the CDR3. Germline CDR1 is SEHNR and CDR2 is FQNEAQ (reference sequence).

V and J are TRBV29-1 and TRBJ1-2; D not certain. CDR1 and CDR2 (germline): SQVTM, ANQGSEA. The CDR3 has 14 residues. V was trimmed by 4 bases and J by 2 bases, leaving 14 bases between them. The CDR3 sequence: CSVAQPGPNYGYTF. CDR3 coding DNA: TGCAGCGTTGCCCAACCGGGCCCCAACTATGGCTACACCTTC.

In its sample, this clone was seen once. The DNA for the CDR3 is TGTGCCAGCAGCTTAGCCCCCGGGGCAGGGGGGACCGGGGAGCTGTTTTTT. Its translation: CASSLAPGAGGTGELFF. The rearrangement links TRBV7-9 to TRBJ2-2; D might be TRBD1 (7 bases). Between the trimmed V and J ends, which lost 0 bases and 5 bases, there was a span of 16 bases. CDR3 length: 17 amino acids. CDR1 is SEHNR and CDR2 is FQNEAQ in the germline V gene (reference sequence).

The chain joins TRBV7-4 to TRBJ1-6, with 7 bases fitting TRBD1. V dropped 4 bases and J dropped 10; count of bases not matched to a gene: 10. This CDR3 has 15 amino acids. The germline CDR1 and CDR2 sequences are SGHVT and SQSDAQ. For the CDR3, the DNA is TGTGCCAGCAGCTCACTTGGGACAGCAGAGTCACCCCTCCACTTT. Translating it yields CASSSLGTAESPLHF.

This sequence joins TRBV7-2 and TRBJ2-7; D uncertain. Germline CDR1 SGHTA, CDR2 FQGNSA. This CDR3 contains 12 residues. V shed 2 bases and J shed 3 bases, with 5 bases lying between them. The CDR3 here is CASSLFGYEQYF. Written as DNA, the CDR3 is TGTGCCAGCAGCTTATTTGGCTACGAGCAGTACTTC. The entire variable domain, with the rest obtained from reference TRBV7-2 and TRBJ2-7, is as follows: GAGVSQSPSNKVTEKGKDVELRCDPISGHTALYWYRQSLGQGLEFLIYFQGNSAPDKSGLPSDRFSAERTGGSVSTLTIQRTQQEDSAVYLCASSLFGYEQYFGPGTRLTVT.

The V gene is TRBV11-2, the J gene TRBJ2-5, with 7 nucleotides matching TRBD1. This CDR3 region has 14 residues. The junction had 7 bases not matched to a gene; V was cut back by 8 bases and J by 1 base. The germline V gene encodes CDR1 SGHAT and CDR2 FQNNGV. The CDR3 protein is CASRTGTAQETQYF. The CDR3 DNA follows: TGTGCCAGCCGGACCGGGACAGCCCAAGAGACCCAGTACTTC. Full variable domain (missing parts from reference TRBV11-2 and TRBJ2-5): EAGVAQSPRYKIIEKRQSVAFWCNPISGHATLYWYQQILGQGPKLLIQFQNNGVVDDSQLPKDRFSAERLKGVDSTLKIQPAKLEDSAVYLCASRTGTAQETQYFGPGTRLLVL.

The chain has TRBV5-1 and TRBJ2-1; TRBD2 agrees at 7 bases. This CDR3 comprises 13 residues. Germline V gene lookup returns CDR1 SGHRS and CDR2 YFSETQ. J gave up 4 bases and V 6 bases, and 4 bases lay outside the gene matches. CDR3 DNA: TGCGCCAGCAAGCTAGCGGAGTACAATGAGCAGTTCTTC. It specifies CASKLAEYNEQFF.

Concerning this clone itself: Other nucleotide sequences from this sample produce the same CDR3. The rearrangement links TRBV27 to TRBJ2-6; D unresolved. V was trimmed by 1 base and J by 0 bases, leaving 7 bases between them. Germline lookup yields CDR1 MNHEY and CDR2 SMNVEV (reference sequence). This CDR3 has 16 residues. CDR3 DNA: TGTGCCAGCAGTTTATTATCCCCCTCTGGGGCCAACGTCCTGACTTTC. It translates to CASSLLSPSGANVLTF. Combining the CDR3 with reference TRBV27 and TRBJ2-6 gives the whole variable domain EAQVTQNPRYLITVTGKKLTVTCSQNMNHEYMSWYRQDPGLGLRQIYYSMNVEVTDKGDVPEGYKVSRKEKRNFPLILESPSPNQTSLYFCASSLLSPSGANVLTFGAGSRLTVL.

J is TRBJ2-1 and V is TRBV5-4, with 13 nucleotides matching TRBD2. The CDR3 consists of 14 residues. With 4 bases clipped from V and 15 bases from J, the junction kept 10 bases outside the gene matches. Germline-derived CDR1 and CDR2 are SGHNT and YYREEE (reference sequence). CDR3 protein: CASSLGTSGDSWFF. For the CDR3, the DNA is TGTGCCAGCAGCCTAGGGACTAGCGGGGACAGTTGGTTCTTC.

As regards this clone: Compared with germline, one end of the junction differs, possibly owing to a read error. The rearrangement uses TRBV30 and TRBJ2-4; TRBD1 matches 7 bases. This CDR3 spans 14 amino acids. Germline V gene lookup returns CDR1 GTSNPN and CDR2 SVGIG (reference sequence). The DNA of the CDR3 is TGTGCCTGGAGTGCCACAGGGGCGTCAAACGTTCAGTACTTC. It specifies CAWSATGASNVQYF.

The sample holds one count of this clone. This sequence joins TRBV7-9 and TRBJ1-1, with a weak D call TRBD1 (6 bases). The germline gives CDR1 SEHNR, CDR2 FQNEAQ (reference sequence). V lost 3 bases and J 5 bases, leaving 10 bases between the germline ends. The CDR3 covers 13 residues. The CDR3 DNA reads TGTGCCAGCAGCTTTTCAGGGGTAACTGAAGCTTTCTTT. Residues: CASSFSGVTEAFF.

V is TRBV7-9 and J is TRBJ2-3; no firm D call. V lost 2 bases and J lost 2, with 5 bases in between. Germline V lookup: CDR1 SEHNR, CDR2 FQNEAQ (reference sequence). This CDR3 is 13 amino acids long. CDR3 sequence: CASSLSVTDTQYF. For the CDR3, the DNA is TGTGCCAGCAGCTTAAGCGTCACAGATACGCAGTATTTT.

The gene calls are TRBV9 and TRBJ2-7, with a weak D call TRBD2 (5 bases). The CDR3 consists of 15 residues. The germline gives CDR1 SGDLS, CDR2 YYNGEE. The V end was cut by 0 bases, the J end by 1 base, with 11 bases between. The chain's CDR3 is CASSVDPGDSYEQYF. CDR3 sequence (DNA): TGTGCCAGCAGCGTAGACCCCGGGGATTCCTACGAGCAGTACTTC.

The J gene is TRBJ1-2, the V gene TRBV30; 7 bases line up with TRBD1. J lost 3 bases, V lost 1 base, and 2 bases had no gene match. This CDR3 contains 13 residues. CDR1 GTSNPN and CDR2 SVGIG come from the germline V gene (reference sequence). The CDR3: CAWSGTGDYGYTF. In DNA, the CDR3 is TGTGCCTGGAGTGGTACAGGGGACTATGGCTACACCTTC.